This T cell receptor beta chain was captured by sequencing in a study of blood T cell repertoires in COVID-19. The overall study: COVID-19 samples, acute and convalescent, were from the United States, Italy and Spain. PBMCs, B-cell-depleted T cells, or T cells provided the cDNA or gDNA that made up the material.

After removal of 2 bases from V and 5 bases from J, the junction contained 7 bases not matched to a gene. The germline V gene encodes CDR1 MNHEY and CDR2 SVGEGT. This CDR3 has 17 amino acids. In the original workflow: Nucleated cell counts were estimated from reference gene primer amplification. Profiled with immunoSEQ multiplex PCR; TCRdb holds only in-frame clones, not every one. Clone size and V and J calls were adopted from that table, with D and trimming inferred from the DNA. The sample has about 120,000 clones, 75% to 90% seen once. Sample: peripheral blood. This chain links TRBV6-2 or TRBV6-3 with TRBJ2-2, with 11 bases lining up with TRBD1. The source is a woman aged 70-85 years with acute or convalescent COVID-19. CDR3 region: CASSYLRGQGVTGELFF. The CDR3 DNA is TGTGCCAGCAGTTACCTCCGGGGACAGGGGGTAACCGGGGAGCTGTTTTTT.